The sequence of this TCR beta chain was determined in a study of blood T cell repertoires in COVID-19. Study summary: COVID-19 samples, acute and convalescent, were from the United States, Italy and Spain.

Sequencing used immunoSEQ multiplex PCR; TCRdb keeps in-frame clones, though not all of them. The data show 200,000 to 250,000 clones, with 83% seen just once and 4.5% to 5% held by the top ten. Participants came from some 23 US areas, aged roughly 18 to 95 years. The germline V gene encodes CDR1 KGHSH and CDR2 LQKENI. V dropped 6 bases and J dropped 10; count of bases not matched to a gene: 11. The CDR3 is 14 residues long. This sequence was found in a woman aged 50 to 65 who had been exposed to COVID-19. Sample: PBMCs or T cells enriched from blood (not recorded which). The genes are TRBV18 and TRBJ2-2, with 7 positions matching TRBD1. In DNA, the CDR3 is TGTGCCAGCTCGATACAGGGGCAAGGAAAGGAGCTGTTTTTT. Translated: CASSIQGQGKELFF.